Following are 30 T cell receptor beta chains from one sample sequenced in a study of blood T cell repertoires in COVID-19. Libraries were prepared by immunoSEQ multiplex PCR; TCRdb keeps only in-frame clonotypes and omits some of them. The table shows 150,000 or so clones, with around 85% occurring only once. The sequenced sample consisted of peripheral blood. The origin of the receptors is a man in his 60s with COVID-19, enrolled during active disease.

This chain uses TRBV28 with TRBJ2-7; 9 bases agree with TRBD1. Germline lookup yields CDR1 MDHEN and CDR2 SYDVKM. The CDR3 consists of 14 residues. V lost 11 bases, J lost 5 bases, and 13 bases stayed unmatched. Here the CDR3 reads CAVARGQGSDEQYF. The CDR3 DNA follows: TGTGCCGTAGCAAGGGGACAGGGATCGGACGAGCAGTACTTC.

The chain has TRBV5-3 and TRBJ1-1, with D perhaps TRBD1 (6 bases). TRBV5-3 is filed as an ORF, its function uncertain. The CDR3 totals 17 residues. Deletions cut 4 bases from V and 5 bases from J, with 24 bases between. This chain's CDR3 is CARSQRTALVPWTEAFF. As DNA, the CDR3 is TGTGCCAGAAGCCAGCGGACAGCTTTAGTGCCGTGGACTGAAGCTTTCTTT.

The V call is TRBV7-2, the J call TRBJ1-4; TRBD1 matches at 10 bases. The germline gives CDR1 SGHTA, CDR2 FQGNSA. Trimming took 5 bases from V and 6 from J; bases not matched to a gene: 6. This CDR3 comprises 15 residues. For the CDR3, the DNA is TGTGCCAGCAGCAGGACAGGGGGGCTTTATGAAAAACTGTTTTTT. It codes for CASSRTGGLYEKLFF.

The chain couples TRBV6-1 to TRBJ2-2; TRBD2 might be the D (5 bases). Trimming shortened V by 1 base and J by 6 bases, and 9 bases separated the two germline ends. Germline CDR1 and CDR2: MNHNS and SASEGT. The CDR3 covers 14 residues. CDR3 region: CASSEGLPPGELFF. The CDR3 DNA reads as TGTGCCAGCAGTGAAGGACTACCCCCCGGGGAGCTGTTTTTT.

The chain links TRBV10-3 to TRBJ2-3; 12 bases line up with TRBD2. CDR3 length: 18 amino acids. V shed 2 bases and J 4 bases; nucleotides not matched to a gene: 10. In germline, CDR1 is ENHRY, CDR2 SYGVKD. The CDR3 DNA reads as TGTGCCATCAGTGAGCGGCTAGCGGGGGGGCTCAGGCCAGATACGCAGTATTTT. As protein: CAISERLAGGLRPDTQYF.

This clone was seen a few times. The rearrangement joins TRBV25-1 to TRBJ1-1; 7 nucleotides match TRBD1. Germline assignment: CDR1 MGHDK and CDR2 SYGVNS. V dropped 8 bases and J dropped 1; count of bases not matched to a gene: 4. The CDR3 is 13 amino acids. CDR3 in DNA: TGTGCCAGCTCGGGGACAGCGAACACTGAAGCTTTCTTT. Translating it yields CASSGTANTEAFF.

In its sample, this clone was seen once. CDR3 DNA: TGTGCCAGCACCAAGCTGGACAGGGGCTCTGGAAACACCATATATTTT. Translating gives CASTKLDRGSGNTIYF. J is TRBJ1-3 and V is TRBV6-6, with TRBD1 identical over 9 bases. Trimming took 7 bases from V and 0 from J; bases not matched to a gene: 7. The V gene's germline CDR1 is MNHNY and CDR2 SVGAGI (reference sequence). The CDR3 runs 16 residues.

The rearrangement uses TRBV2 and TRBJ1-2, with D possibly matching TRBD1 (5 bases). Germline CDR1 and CDR2: SNHLY and FYNNEI. V was clipped by 5 bases and J by 7 bases, with 14 bases between them. This CDR3 has 13 residues. The CDR3 nucleotides read TGTGCCAGCAGTTCCGACAGCCAGGGTGGCTACACCTTC. This sequence encodes CASSSDSQGGYTF.

This chain joins TRBV12-3 or TRBV12-4 and TRBJ1-5, with D unclear. This CDR3 is 12 amino acids long. Trimming took 1 base from V and 6 from J, leaving 4 bases between them. CDR3 sequence reads: CASSLDFQPQHF. The CDR3 coding sequence is TGTGCCAGCAGTTTAGACTTTCAGCCCCAGCATTTT.

V usage is TRBV29-1 and J usage is TRBJ2-3; 12 nucleotides line up with TRBD2. The V gene end was trimmed by 5 bases and the J gene end by 3 bases; junction bases not matched to a gene: 6. This CDR3 is built from 15 residues. Germline V lookup: CDR1 SQVTM, CDR2 ANQGSEA. DNA for the CDR3: TGCAGCGTTCGACTAGCGGGAGCGAGGACAGATACGCAGTATTTT. Residues: CSVRLAGARTDTQYF.

V usage is TRBV7-9 and J usage is TRBJ1-1; tentative D call: TRBD1 (6 bases). Trimming removed 3 bases from V and 12 bases from J, with 11 bases in between. The CDR3 length is 11 residues. Germline CDR1 is SEHNR and CDR2 is FQNEAQ (reference sequence). The CDR3 reads CASSFEGGTFF. For the CDR3, the DNA is TGTGCCAGCAGCTTCGAAGGGGGAACTTTCTTT.

Only a few counts were recorded for this clone. The chain joins TRBV14 to TRBJ1-1; 8 nucleotides align to TRBD1. The CDR3 consists of 15 residues. After removal of 4 bases from V and 4 bases from J, the junction contained 8 bases not matched to a gene. Germline CDR1 SGHDN, CDR2 FVKESK. CDR3 coding DNA: TGTGCCAGCAGCCGTTACAGAACAGGGGGCACTGAAGCTTTCTTT. It is translated as CASSRYRTGGTEAFF.

The rearrangement links TRBV4-3 to TRBJ2-1; 11 bases agree with TRBD2. Per the germline V gene, CDR1 is LGHNA and CDR2 is YSLEER. CDR3 length equals 17 residues. V was pared by 3 bases and J by 2 bases, with 6 bases of the junction left unmatched. CDR3 nucleotides: TGCGCCAGCAGCCAGATAGCGGGAGGGCTTACCTACAATGAGCAGTTCTTC. This codes for CASSQIAGGLTYNEQFF.

The CDR3 sequence: CASSQMTGQETQYF. The DNA for the CDR3 is TGTGCCAGCAGTCAAATGACAGGGCAAGAGACCCAGTACTTC. This rearrangement joins TRBV6-5 to TRBJ2-5; 7 bases fit TRBD1. There are 14 residues in the CDR3. Germline lookup yields CDR1 MNHEY and CDR2 SVGAGI. V shed 5 bases and J 2 bases; nucleotides not matched to a gene: 5.

V is TRBV9 and J is TRBJ1-3; D is uncertain. Between the trimmed V and J ends, which lost 3 bases and 1 base, there was a span of 8 bases. The CDR3 runs to 14 residues. Germline V gene sequence: CDR1 SGDLS, CDR2 YYNGEE. In DNA, the CDR3 is TGTGCCAGCAGCGCCACGGGGTCTGGAAACACCATATATTTT. Protein sequence: CASSATGSGNTIYF.

V and J are TRBV19 and TRBJ2-3; TRBD1 is a possible D gene (5 bases). CDR1 and CDR2 from the germline V gene are LNHDA and SQIVND (reference sequence). The CDR3 runs 14 residues. Trimming took 3 bases from V and 4 from J, leaving 11 bases between them. The CDR3 DNA reads as TGTGCCAGTAGTATCGCGCAGGGTCCAGATACGCAGTATTTT. This codes for CASSIAQGPDTQYF.

V is TRBV3-1 (or the pseudogene TRBV3-2) and J is TRBJ2-6; 9 positions match TRBD1. This CDR3 comprises 17 residues. With 0 bases clipped from V and 4 bases from J, the junction kept 4 bases outside the gene matches. Germline CDR1 and CDR2: LGHDT and YNNKEL (reference sequence). CDR3 region: CASSQEQGARGANVLTF. DNA for the CDR3: TGTGCCAGCAGCCAAGAACAGGGGGCGCGAGGGGCCAACGTCCTGACTTTC.

Turning to this clone: The junction shows a germline mismatch at one end, possibly a read error. V is TRBV5-5 and J is TRBJ1-2, with unresolved D. In germline, CDR1 is SGHKS, CDR2 YYEKEE (reference sequence). The CDR3 has 15 amino acids. CDR3 DNA sequence: TGTGCCAGCAGCACAGCCACATCCGCCTCCTATGGCTGCACCTTC. Residues: CASSTATSASYGCTF.

J is TRBJ1-1 and V is TRBV19; D gene unclear. The CDR3 sequence is 12 residues long. V was clipped by 7 bases and J by 5 bases, with 11 bases between them. CDR1 is LNHDA, CDR2 SQIVND, per germline (reference sequence). Here the CDR3 reads CASKYRSTEAFF. The CDR3 bases are TGTGCCAGTAAGTACAGAAGTACTGAAGCTTTCTTT.

J is TRBJ1-5 and V is TRBV7-2; no firm D call. Trimming cost V 0 bases and J 7 bases, with 10 bases left between them. Germline CDR1 is SGHTA and CDR2 is FQGNSA. The CDR3 loop spans 14 amino acids. CDR3 residues: CASSLAQRGQPQHF. CDR3 nucleotides: TGTGCCAGCAGCTTAGCGCAGCGTGGACAGCCCCAGCATTTT.

CDR3 loop: CASSLRMTDYEQYF. CDR3 nucleotide sequence: TGTGCCAGCAGCCTCCGAATGACAGACTACGAGCAGTACTTC. The rearrangement joins TRBV14 to TRBJ2-7, with a tentative D call TRBD1 (5 bases). Trimming shortened V by 4 bases and J by 3 bases, and 13 bases separated the two germline ends. Germline V gene data show CDR1 as SGHDN and CDR2 as FVKESK. This CDR3 is 14 amino acids long.

The chain has TRBV15 and TRBJ2-7; D may be TRBD1 (5 bases). The germline CDR1 and CDR2 sequences are LNHNV and YYDKDF (reference sequence). The CDR3 has 13 residues. V was trimmed by 8 bases and J by 2 bases, leaving 13 bases between them. CDR3 amino acids: CATQDATAYEQYF. The CDR3 DNA is TGTGCCACCCAGGATGCGACAGCCTACGAGCAGTACTTC.

V and J are TRBV6-2 or TRBV6-3 and TRBJ1-1, with D possibly matching TRBD1 (6 bases). This CDR3 has 17 amino acids. Germline V lookup: CDR1 MNHEY, CDR2 SVGEGT. V lost 2 bases and J 1 base, leaving 17 bases between the germline ends. CDR3 loop: CASSYDQGLVWNTEAFF. CDR3 in DNA: TGTGCCAGCAGTTACGATCAGGGGTTGGTCTGGAACACTGAAGCTTTCTTT.

The rearrangement joins TRBV10-3 to TRBJ2-2; 10 nucleotides match TRBD2. The CDR3 sequence is 18 residues long. Germline V lookup: CDR1 ENHRY, CDR2 SYGVKD. V lost 0 bases to trimming and J lost 1 base; unmatched junction nucleotides: 5. The CDR3 sequence: CAISESSSGRWNTGELFF. The CDR3 coding sequence is TGTGCCATCAGTGAGTCGTCTAGCGGGAGATGGAACACCGGGGAGCTGTTTTTT.

The rearrangement links TRBV5-1 to TRBJ1-1; D is perhaps TRBD1 (5 bases). The V gene lost 3 bases and the J gene lost 1 base, with 13 bases spanning the gap. This CDR3 region has 15 residues. Germline V CDR1 and CDR2: SGHRS, YFSETQ. CDR3 amino acids: CASSWERQTNTEAFF. Here the CDR3 DNA reads TGCGCCAGCAGCTGGGAAAGACAGACGAACACTGAAGCTTTCTTT.

The chain employs TRBV6-5 and TRBJ1-3; 9 bases are a match to TRBD1. V dropped 7 bases and J dropped 0; count of bases not matched to a gene: 4. Germline V gene data show CDR1 as MNHEY and CDR2 as SVGAGI. The CDR3 runs 15 residues. CDR3 region: CASIGTGSSGNTIYF. The CDR3 nucleotides are TGTGCCAGCATTGGGACAGGGAGCTCTGGAAACACCATATATTTT.

The count of this clone is one. The chain combines TRBV5-1 with TRBJ2-2; 10 bases are a match to TRBD1. The V gene end was trimmed by 7 bases and the J gene end by 4 bases; junction bases not matched to a gene: 13. Per germline, CDR1 SGHRS and CDR2 YFSETQ. CDR3 length: 17 amino acids. The CDR3 reads CASWLRDRGIFTGELFF. CDR3 nucleotides: TGCGCCAGCTGGCTCCGGGACAGGGGAATTTTCACCGGGGAGCTGTTTTTT.

The chain carries TRBV7-2 and TRBJ1-1; D remains unclear. The CDR3 consists of 14 residues. Germline V gene lookup returns CDR1 SGHTA and CDR2 FQGNSA. V was trimmed by 8 bases and J by 1 base, leaving 14 bases between them. CDR3 amino acids: CASEARETNTEAFF. CDR3 nucleotide sequence: TGTGCCAGCGAAGCGAGGGAAACGAACACTGAAGCTTTCTTT.

This chain links TRBV9 with TRBJ2-1, with D unclear. Per the germline V gene, CDR1 is SGDLS and CDR2 is YYNGEE. Deletions cut 4 bases from V and 0 bases from J, with 11 bases between. The CDR3 consists of 15 residues. CDR3 in DNA: TGTGCCAGCAGCTCCCACTGGAGCTCCTACAATGAGCAGTTCTTC. Amino acid sequence: CASSSHWSSYNEQFF.

V is TRBV11-3 and J is TRBJ2-2; TRBD1 matches at 7 bases. The V and J ends lost 9 bases and 7 bases, in that order; junction bases with no gene match: 8. Germline V lookup: CDR1 SGHNT, CDR2 YENEEA. The CDR3 spans 13 residues. This CDR3 is CASTNRDSGELFF. In nucleotides, the CDR3 is TGTGCCAGTACGAACCGGGACAGCGGGGAGCTGTTTTTT.